These T cell receptor beta chains were read from a single sample in a study of T-cell memory formation after mild COVID-19. Using its own MiXCR run on the 5' RACE reads, TCRdb lists one record per CDR3 protein. The profile shows roughly 580,000 distinct CDR3 sequences, approximately 19% of them singletons. The sample comprised PBMCs or a T cell subset sorted from them (not recorded which). The receptor set was obtained from an adult woman who had mild COVID-19 (a few samples of this study predate the infection). Cell type and time point are not known. CDR3s leave out the opening cysteine and the closing phenylalanine or tryptophan. The order of the fields is J gene, V gene, CDR3 protein.

TRBJ2-3	TRBV11-3	ASSTGTSGGPSDTQY
TRBJ2-1	TRBV9	AAGLGPDNEQF
TRBJ2-6	TRBV12-3/TRBV12-4	ASSPTGDSGANVLT
TRBJ2-1	TRBV20-1	SALDLAGGNEQF
TRBJ2-5	TRBV5-1	ASSTPTGGRETQY
TRBJ1-2	TRBV9	ASSVVTGGDYGYT
TRBJ2-3	TRBV12-1	ASSFVRGYTDTQY
TRBJ2-7	TRBV4-2	ASSLTRSYEQY
TRBJ2-3	TRBV20-1	SAQREVITDTQY
TRBJ2-2	TRBV2	ASSLTGSFGELF
TRBJ1-1	TRBV12-3/TRBV12-4	ASSLGDWGTEAF
TRBJ2-3	TRBV5-6	ASSARLAPGRQY
TRBJ2-7	TRBV2	ASGSDLYEQY
TRBJ1-1	TRBV10-3	AVRQGQGEAF
TRBJ2-1	TRBV30	AWSVSGGKQF
TRBJ2-2	TRBV19	ASKNDLRRTGELF
TRBJ2-5	TRBV5-6	ASSFWTRRAETQY
TRBJ2-5	TRBV20-1	SAREGTTKETQY
TRBJ1-5	TRBV12-5	ASGSVRGMGKASNQPQH
TRBJ2-5	TRBV11-2	ASSLRMGPQETQY
TRBJ1-2	TRBV14	ASSQDGTRRYGYT